This T cell receptor beta chain was identified during a study of beta chain features in type 1 diabetes. Study results and caveats: Patients and controls would share equally any PCR tilt toward shorter templates. A moderate, significant TCRB CDR3 shortening appeared in type 1 diabetes across four CD4+ subsets.

This clone showed up just a few times. Its specificity is unknown. The ends were cut back, 3 bases at V and 2 bases at J, with 8 bases in the middle. Germline V CDR1 and CDR2: SGHTA, FQGNSA. This CDR3 comprises 13 residues. The entirety of the isolated RNA underwent reverse transcription, so expressed TCRB transcripts were sequenced. The protocol was immunoSEQ multiplex PCR, while the TCRdb copy is restricted to in-frame clones and leaves out a portion. The sample holds a few hundred thousand clones; roughly 13% are singletons and the top ten take approximately 0.016%. The sequence was obtained from a young woman with type 1 diabetes. V and J are TRBV7-2 and TRBJ2-7; D uncertain. Material for sequencing was naive CD4+ T cells from blood. The CDR3 reads CASSFGLAYEQYF. The DNA for the CDR3 is TGTGCCAGCAGCTTCGGTTTGGCCTACGAGCAGTACTTC.